The clone carrying this TCR beta chain has just one count. What it recognizes is unknown. The sample originates from a study of blood T cells in healthy people across ages. General study findings and limits: Estimated diversity, derived from one million T cells, was regarded as an underestimate.

About 10 milliliters of peripheral blood were drawn from each donor into EDTA-treated tubes. Alongside a J-beta primer mix, a sample-barcoded 5' primer served in a second PCR lasting about 7 to 11 cycles. Using its own MiXCR run on the 5' RACE reads, TCRdb lists one record per CDR3 protein. This table has more than 700,000 distinct CDR3 sequences, around half appearing once. The germline CDR1 and CDR2 sequences are SGHRS and YFSETQ. CDR3 length: 16 amino acids. The ends lost 4 bases at V and 14 bases at J; junction bases unmatched: 19. The clonotype comes from a man older than 75 in good health. The sequencing sample was made of blood. V usage is TRBV5-1 and J usage is TRBJ2-3, with 10 nucleotides matching TRBD2. The CDR3 DNA is TGCGCCAGCAGCGCAGGACTAGCGGTAAAGCACAGATACGCGTATTTT. This codes for CASSAGLAVKHRYAYF. The entire variable domain, with the rest obtained from reference TRBV5-1 and TRBJ2-3, is as follows: KAGVTQTPRYLIKTRGQQVTLSCSPISGHRSVSWYQQTPGQGLQFLFEYFSETQRNKGNFPGRFSGRQFSNSRSEMNVSTLELGDSALYLCASSAGLAVKHRYAYFGPGTRLTVL.